This TCR beta chain emerged from a study of T-cell memory formation after mild COVID-19. Overall study context: Clusters of TCRs were largely donor specific. Study conclusions and caveats: Some clones that responded were present in memory (sampled pre-infection), which suggests cross-reactive memory joined. A second wave of clones peaked on day 37, and their SARS-CoV-2 specificity went unconfirmed.

In its sample, this clonotype was seen a few times. No antigen is known for it. TCRdb reanalysed the 5' RACE reads using MiXCR and keeps one entry per CDR3 protein. The sample carries roughly 340,000 distinct CDR3 sequences, 20% to 25% recorded once. The sequenced material came from PBMCs or a T cell subset sorted from them (not recorded which). This TCR derives from a young man who had mild COVID-19 (a few samples of this study predate the infection). Cell type and time point are not known.

CDR3 sequence (DNA): TGCGCCAGCAGCCGTTCCGGGGCCTCCAATCAGCCCCAGCATTTT. Its translation: CASSRSGASNQPQHF. This rearrangement joins TRBV5-1 to TRBJ1-5; TRBD1 might be the D (5 bases). V was pared by 4 bases and J by 3 bases, with 14 bases between. Germline V gene sequence: CDR1 SGHRS, CDR2 YFSETQ. This CDR3 is built from 15 residues.